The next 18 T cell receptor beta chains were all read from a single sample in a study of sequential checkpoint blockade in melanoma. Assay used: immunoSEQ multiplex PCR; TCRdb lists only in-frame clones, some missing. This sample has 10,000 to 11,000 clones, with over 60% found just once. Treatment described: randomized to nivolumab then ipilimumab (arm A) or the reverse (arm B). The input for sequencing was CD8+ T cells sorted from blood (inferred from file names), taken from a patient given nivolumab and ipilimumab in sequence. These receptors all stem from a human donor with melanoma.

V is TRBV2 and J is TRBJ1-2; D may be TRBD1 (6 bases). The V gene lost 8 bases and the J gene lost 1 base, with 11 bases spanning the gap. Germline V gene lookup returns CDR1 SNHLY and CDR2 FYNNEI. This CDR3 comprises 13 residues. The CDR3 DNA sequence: TGTGCCAGCGGGGGCTTGAATAACTATGGCTACACCTTC. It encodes CASGGLNNYGYTF.

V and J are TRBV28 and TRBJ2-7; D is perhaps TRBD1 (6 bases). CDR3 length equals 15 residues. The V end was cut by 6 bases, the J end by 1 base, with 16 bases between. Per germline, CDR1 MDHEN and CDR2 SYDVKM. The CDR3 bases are TGTGCCAGCAGCCTGGGTAGGGGGAGTTCCTACGAGCAGTACTTC. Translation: CASSLGRGSSYEQYF.

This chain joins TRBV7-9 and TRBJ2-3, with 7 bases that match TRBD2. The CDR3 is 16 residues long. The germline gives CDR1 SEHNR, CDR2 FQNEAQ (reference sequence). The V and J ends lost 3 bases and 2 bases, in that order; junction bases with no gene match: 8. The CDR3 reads CASSLGSGEATDTQYF. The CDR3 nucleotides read TGTGCCAGCAGCTTGGGCAGCGGGGAGGCCACAGATACGCAGTATTTT.

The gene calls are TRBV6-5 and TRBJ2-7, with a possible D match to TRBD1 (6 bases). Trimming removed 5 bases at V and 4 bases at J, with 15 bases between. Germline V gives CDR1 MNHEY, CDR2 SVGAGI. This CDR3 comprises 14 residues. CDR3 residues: CASSPTGSRYEQYF. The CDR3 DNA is TGTGCCAGCAGTCCCACAGGGTCCAGATACGAGCAGTACTTC.

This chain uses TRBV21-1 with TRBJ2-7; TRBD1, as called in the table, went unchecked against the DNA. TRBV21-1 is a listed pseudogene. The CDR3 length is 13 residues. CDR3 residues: CANPTGGPYEQYF. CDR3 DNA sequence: TGTGCCAACCCAACAGGGGGACCCTACGAGCAGTACTTC.

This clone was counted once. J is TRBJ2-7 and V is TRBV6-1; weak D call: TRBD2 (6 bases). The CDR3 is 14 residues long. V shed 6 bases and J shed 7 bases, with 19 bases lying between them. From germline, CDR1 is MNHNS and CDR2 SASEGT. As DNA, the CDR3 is TGTGCCAGCAGCCTCACCGGCTGGGCGGGAGAGCAGTACTTC. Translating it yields CASSLTGWAGEQYF.

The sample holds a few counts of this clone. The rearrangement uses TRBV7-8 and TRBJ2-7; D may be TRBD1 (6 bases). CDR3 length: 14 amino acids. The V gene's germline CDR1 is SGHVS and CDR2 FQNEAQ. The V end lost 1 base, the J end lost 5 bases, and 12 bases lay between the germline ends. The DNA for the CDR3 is TGTGCCAGCAGCTTAGAAAGTGAGGGGGACGAGCAGTACTTC. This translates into CASSLESEGDEQYF.

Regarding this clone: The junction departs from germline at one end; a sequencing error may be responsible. CDR3 sequence: CASSLEREGDEQYF. CDR3 DNA sequence: TGTGCTAGCAGCTTAGAAAGAGAGGGGGACGAGCAGTACTTC. The J gene is TRBJ2-7, the V gene TRBV11-2; a possible D gene is TRBD1 (6 bases). The germline V gene has CDR1 SGHAT and CDR2 FQNNGV. This CDR3 is 14 amino acids long. Together with reference TRBV11-2 and TRBJ2-7, the CDR3 gives the full variable domain: EAGVAQSPRYKIIEKRQSVAFWCNPISGHATLYWYQQILGQGPKLLIQFQNNGVVDDSQLPKDRFSAERLKGVDSTLKIQPAKLEDSAVYLCASSLEREGDEQYFGPGTRLTVT.

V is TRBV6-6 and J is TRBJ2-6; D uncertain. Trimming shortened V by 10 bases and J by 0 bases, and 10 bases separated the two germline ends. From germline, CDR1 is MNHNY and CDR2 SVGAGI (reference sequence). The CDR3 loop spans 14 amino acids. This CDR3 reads CATPRSSGANVLTF. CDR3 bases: TGTGCCACCCCCCGGAGCTCTGGGGCCAACGTCCTGACTTTC.

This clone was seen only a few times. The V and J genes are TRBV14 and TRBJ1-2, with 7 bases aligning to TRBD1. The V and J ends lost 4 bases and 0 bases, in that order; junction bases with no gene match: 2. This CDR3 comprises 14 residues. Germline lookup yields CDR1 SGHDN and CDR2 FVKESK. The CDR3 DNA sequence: TGTGCCAGCAGCCGACAGGGCCCTAACTATGGCTACACCTTC. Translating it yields CASSRQGPNYGYTF.

As DNA, the CDR3 is TGTGCCAGCAGTTTCGAGTGGGGACAAAATTCACCCCTCCACTTT. Protein: CASSFEWGQNSPLHF. The chain carries TRBV6-5 and TRBJ1-6, with D tentatively TRBD1 (6 bases). Germline V gene sequence: CDR1 MNHEY, CDR2 SVGAGI. This CDR3 spans 15 amino acids. V lost 4 bases, J lost 7 bases, and 14 bases lay in between.

CDR3 in DNA: TGCGCCAGCAGCTTTGACAGGAGGAAAAACACTGAAGCTTTCTTT. Translation gives CASSFDRRKNTEAFF. V usage is TRBV5-1 and J usage is TRBJ1-1, with D possibly TRBD1 on 6 matching bases. Trimming left V 2 bases short and J 2 bases short, with 13 bases between. The CDR3 contains 15 residues. Germline V gives CDR1 SGHRS, CDR2 YFSETQ. Filled out from reference TRBV5-1 and TRBJ1-1, the complete variable domain reads KAGVTQTPRYLIKTRGQQVTLSCSPISGHRSVSWYQQTPGQGLQFLFEYFSETQRNKGNFPGRFSGRQFSNSRSEMNVSTLELGDSALYLCASSFDRRKNTEAFFGQGTRLTVV.

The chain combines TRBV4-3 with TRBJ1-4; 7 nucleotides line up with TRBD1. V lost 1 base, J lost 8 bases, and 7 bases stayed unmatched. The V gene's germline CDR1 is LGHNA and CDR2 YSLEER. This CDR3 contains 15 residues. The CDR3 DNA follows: TGCGCCAGCAGCCAAGTAGACAGGGCCTACGAAAAACTGTTTTTT. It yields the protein CASSQVDRAYEKLFF.

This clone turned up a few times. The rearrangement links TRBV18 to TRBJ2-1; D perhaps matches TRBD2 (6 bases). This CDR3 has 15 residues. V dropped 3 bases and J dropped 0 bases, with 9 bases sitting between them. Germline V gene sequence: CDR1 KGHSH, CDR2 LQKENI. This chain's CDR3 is CASSPPGGSYNEQFF. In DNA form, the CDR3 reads TGTGCCAGCTCACCCCCCGGGGGCTCCTACAATGAGCAGTTCTTC.

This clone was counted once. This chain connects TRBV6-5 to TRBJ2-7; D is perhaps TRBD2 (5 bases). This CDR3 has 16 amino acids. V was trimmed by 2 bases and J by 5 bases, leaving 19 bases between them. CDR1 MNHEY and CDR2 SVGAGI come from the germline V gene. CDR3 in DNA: TGTGCCAGCAGTTACCGGACTGTGAACCCTGCCAACGAGCAGTACTTC. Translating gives CASSYRTVNPANEQYF.

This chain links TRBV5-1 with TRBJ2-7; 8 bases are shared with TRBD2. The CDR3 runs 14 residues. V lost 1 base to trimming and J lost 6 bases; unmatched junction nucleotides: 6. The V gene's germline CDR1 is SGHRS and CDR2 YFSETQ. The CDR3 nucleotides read TGCGCCAGCAGCTTGTCGCGGGGGGTCGGCGAGCAGTACTTC. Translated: CASSLSRGVGEQYF.

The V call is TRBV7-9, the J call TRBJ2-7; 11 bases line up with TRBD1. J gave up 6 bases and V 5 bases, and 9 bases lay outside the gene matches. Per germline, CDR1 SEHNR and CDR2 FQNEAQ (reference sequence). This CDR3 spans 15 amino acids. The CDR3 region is CASSRRDRGFGEQYF. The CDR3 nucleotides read TGTGCCAGCAGCCGGAGGGACAGGGGGTTTGGCGAGCAGTACTTC. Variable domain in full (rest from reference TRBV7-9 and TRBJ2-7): DTGVSQNPRHKITKRGQNVTFRCDPISEHNRLYWYRQTLGQGPEFLTYFQNEAQLEKSRLLSDRFSAERPKGSFSTLEIQRTEQGDSAMYLCASSRRDRGFGEQYFGPGTRLTVT.

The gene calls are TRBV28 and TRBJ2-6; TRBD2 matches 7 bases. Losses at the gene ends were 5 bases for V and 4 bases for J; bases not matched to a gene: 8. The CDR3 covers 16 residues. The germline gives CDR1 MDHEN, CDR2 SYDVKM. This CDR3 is CASSPSGGSGANVLTF. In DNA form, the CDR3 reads TGTGCCAGCAGTCCATCCGGGGGGTCCGGGGCCAACGTCCTGACTTTC. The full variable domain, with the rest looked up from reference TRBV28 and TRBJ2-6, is DVKVTQSSRYLVKRTGEKVFLECVQDMDHENMFWYRQDPGLGLRLIYFSYDVKMKEKGDIPEGYSVSREKKERFSLILESASTNQTSMYLCASSPSGGSGANVLTFGAGSRLTVL.